A selection of T cell receptor beta chains follows, all from one sample in a study of T-cell memory formation after mild COVID-19. From the 5' RACE reads, TCRdb called clonotypes with MiXCR, one entry per CDR3 protein. Of 150,000 to 200,000 distinct CDR3 sequences detected, under 14% appear once; the ten largest clones hold 3.8%. The sequenced sample consisted of PBMCs or a T cell subset sorted from them (not recorded which). These receptors originate from a man between 18 and 29 years old who had mild COVID-19 (a few samples of this study predate the infection). Cell type and time point are not known. The conserved cysteine and the conserved F or W are not part of the CDR3 here. D genes are given only for firm matches.

J gene: TRBJ2-4
V gene: TRBV7-9
D gene: .
CDR3 protein: ASSPSGGRDIQY

J gene: TRBJ2-1
V gene: TRBV10-3
D gene: .
CDR3 protein: AISGRQLNEQF

J gene: TRBJ2-1
V gene: TRBV4-3
D gene: TRBD2
CDR3 protein: ASSPATSGGARSYNEQF

J gene: TRBJ2-3
V gene: TRBV6-5
D gene: .
CDR3 protein: ASSYNPARTDTQY

J gene: TRBJ2-1
V gene: TRBV9
D gene: TRBD2
CDR3 protein: ASSSADGTSGSRSYNEQF

J gene: TRBJ1-4
V gene: TRBV7-2
D gene: TRBD1
CDR3 protein: ASSYGQGGAGEKLF

J gene: TRBJ1-2
V gene: TRBV20-1
D gene: TRBD1
CDR3 protein: SADPGQGLDYGYT

J gene: TRBJ2-3
V gene: TRBV6-5
D gene: .
CDR3 protein: ASSYSLGLGGLDTQY

J gene: TRBJ2-3
V gene: TRBV10-3
D gene: .
CDR3 protein: AIREGEDTQY

J gene: TRBJ1-5
V gene: TRBV12-3/TRBV12-4
D gene: .
CDR3 protein: ASRDWGDQPQH

J gene: TRBJ2-3
V gene: TRBV24-1
D gene: TRBD1
CDR3 protein: ATSDPGTGNTDTQY